The sequence of this TCR beta chain was determined in a study of cytomegalovirus exposure and HLA in healthy donors. Primers for the PCR totalled 60 Vbeta and 13 Jbeta. In the authors' workflow: Later, 65 million to 85 million unique TCR beta chains were counted in an analysis, and about 10 million of them were shared. Assay used: immunoSEQ multiplex PCR; TCRdb lists only in-frame clones, some missing. That table supplies the V and J calls and clone size; D and trimming were determined from the DNA. The sample's table shows about 200,000 clones. Looked up from germline, CDR1 is MNHEY and CDR2 is SMNVEV (reference sequence). V lost 4 bases, J lost 5 bases, and 12 bases stayed unmatched. There are 16 residues in the CDR3. Overall study results and limits: TCR beta sequences numbering roughly 18,000 were associated with HLA alleles at 0.05 false discovery rate in a later analysis. In a later analysis, the majority of CMV-associated beta chains seemingly showed HLA restriction.

On this clone: No antigen is known for it.

V gene TRBV27 combines with J gene TRBJ2-7, with TRBD2 matching 9 bases. The sample consisted of PBMCs. The TCR sequence derives from a girl under 10 years old in good health and CMV-seropositive. This chain's CDR3 is CASSYTTSGLENEQYF. The CDR3 DNA follows: TGTGCCAGCAGTTATACGACTAGCGGCCTCGAGAACGAGCAGTACTTC.